This T cell receptor beta chain was recovered during a study of patients and donors after allogeneic stem cell transplantation. In TCRdb, the RT-PCR reads were re-called with MiXCR into one record per CDR3 protein. The table shows around 150,000 distinct CDR3 sequences, with 30% occurring only once. Trimming shortened V by 1 base and J by 6 bases, and 10 bases separated the two germline ends. The CDR3 consists of 14 residues. CDR1 and CDR2 (germline): SNHLY, FYNNEI. Input material: blood, either unsorted or a sorted T cell fraction (not recorded which). The rearrangement uses TRBV2 and TRBJ1-5, with a tentative D call TRBD1 (6 bases). The clonotype comes from a human donor who was either an allogeneic HSCT recipient or a stem cell or donor lymphocyte infusion donor (not recorded which). It is not recorded whose cells these are; they may come from a transplant donor. CDR3 sequence reads: CASSEVGGSQPQHF. CDR3 nucleotide sequence: TGTGCCAGCAGTGAAGTAGGGGGAAGTCAGCCCCAGCATTTT.